Following are 25 T cell receptor beta chains from one sample sequenced in a study of T cell responses to AZD1222 COVID-19 vaccine (dated by TCRdb to the early 2020s). What this sample's time point label stands for: baseline before first vaccination. The treatment or condition label here, explained by the study, means: meningococcal conjugate vaccine given as trial control. Library generation was performed with the immunoSEQ multiplex PCR assay. TCRdb holds this immuneACCESS table with in-frame rearrangements only. Some clones are missing; in checked studies, unresolved V genes explain under half, and the rest has no known cause. This sample gives more than 95,000 clones in total; 90% of them show up just once. The ten largest clones capture about 4.3% of the sample. This sample comprised peripheral blood, obtained on day 0 of MenACWY control vaccination. The receptor source for this set is an adult in good health.

The genes are TRBV27 and TRBJ2-1; 11 nucleotides line up with TRBD1. CDR1 and CDR2 (germline): MNHEY, SMNVEV (reference sequence). CDR3 length: 15 residues. V gave up 3 bases and J gave up 6 bases; unmatched junction bases: 4. The CDR3 DNA follows: TGTGCCAGCAGTTTGGGACAGGGGGTTGCCAATGAGCAGTTCTTC. It codes for CASSLGQGVANEQFF.

This chain uses TRBV28 with TRBJ2-2; D perhaps matches TRBD1 (5 bases). Deletions cut 9 bases from V and 2 bases from J, with 13 bases between. The CDR3 covers 14 residues. Germline assignment: CDR1 MDHEN and CDR2 SYDVKM. The CDR3 bases are TGTGCCAGTCGGAACAGGAGAAACACCGGGGAGCTGTTTTTT. Amino acid sequence: CASRNRRNTGELFF.

The V and J genes are TRBV28 and TRBJ2-4; tentative D call: TRBD1 (8 bases). Per germline, CDR1 MDHEN and CDR2 SYDVKM. V was clipped by 6 bases and J by 1 base, with 16 bases between them. This CDR3 contains 16 residues. Here the CDR3 DNA reads TGTGCCAGCAGGGACAGGGAGGGGGCTGCCAAAAACATTCAGTACTTC. Residues: CASRDREGAAKNIQYF.

This clone was picked up one time. The CDR3 here is CSASAAGVSYNEQFF. The DNA for the CDR3 is TGCAGTGCTAGTGCAGCGGGAGTCTCCTACAATGAGCAGTTCTTC. This rearrangement joins TRBV20-1 to TRBJ2-1; TRBD2 agrees at 8 bases. Per germline, CDR1 DFQATT and CDR2 SNEGSKA (reference sequence). CDR3 length: 15 residues. Losses at the gene ends were 3 bases for V and 0 bases for J; bases not matched to a gene: 4.

The gene calls are TRBV28 and TRBJ1-1; 7 bases align to TRBD1. J was trimmed by 0 bases and V by 6 bases; bases with no gene match: 13. Germline lookup yields CDR1 MDHEN and CDR2 SYDVKM. This CDR3 has 17 residues. For the CDR3, the DNA is TGTGCCAGCAGCCCAGACAGGGCCCATACGGTGAACACTGAAGCTTTCTTT. This sequence encodes CASSPDRAHTVNTEAFF.

The V gene is TRBV11-2, the J gene TRBJ1-2; D is undetermined. Per the germline V gene, CDR1 is SGHAT and CDR2 is FQNNGV. V was shortened by 1 base and J by 4 bases, with 10 bases between the two germline ends. The CDR3 extends over 14 amino acids. The CDR3 loop is CASSLVSRPYGYTF. The DNA of the CDR3 is TGTGCCAGCAGCTTAGTGTCTCGCCCCTATGGCTACACCTTC.

V gene TRBV6-4 combines with J gene TRBJ2-1, with D possibly matching TRBD2 (6 bases). Looked up from germline, CDR1 is MRHNA and CDR2 is SNTAGT. Trimming left V 4 bases short and J 5 bases short, with 24 bases between. The CDR3 runs to 18 residues. The CDR3, as DNA: TGTGCCAGCAGTGCCGTTTATCGGAGGGGCTTAATAAACAATGAGCAGTTCTTC. It translates to CASSAVYRRGLINNEQFF.

The genes are TRBV6-1 and TRBJ2-7; 9 nucleotides match TRBD1. V lost 2 bases to trimming and J lost 3 bases; unmatched junction nucleotides: 17. This CDR3 comprises 19 residues. The germline CDR1 and CDR2 sequences are MNHNS and SASEGT. The CDR3 nucleotides read TGTGCCAGCAGTGAATTGAAAATACCAAAACAGGGGGCTAGCTACGAGCAGTACTTC. Its translation: CASSELKIPKQGASYEQYF.

This chain links TRBV5-8 with TRBJ1-2; the D is unclear. CDR1 and CDR2 (germline): SGHTS, YDEGEE. The CDR3 has 13 amino acids. Trimming shortened V by 2 bases and J by 4 bases, and 9 bases separated the two germline ends. The CDR3 region is CASSFGGSYGYTF. The CDR3 coding sequence is TGTGCCAGCAGCTTCGGAGGGTCCTATGGCTACACCTTC.

The V call is TRBV6-2 or TRBV6-3, the J call TRBJ2-1; a weak D match, TRBD1 (5 bases). Trimming removed 4 bases at V and 8 bases at J, with 15 bases between. Germline V gene data show CDR1 as MNHEY and CDR2 as SVGEGT. The CDR3 totals 14 residues. CDR3 loop: CASSLVQGMDEQFF. The CDR3 DNA is TGTGCCAGCAGTTTGGTTCAGGGAATGGATGAGCAGTTCTTC.

CDR3 sequence reads: CASREYRTPNTEAFF. DNA for the CDR3: TGTGCCAGCAGGGAATACAGGACCCCGAACACTGAAGCTTTCTTT. The rearrangement links TRBV7-8 to TRBJ1-1, with D perhaps TRBD1 (5 bases). Germline V lookup: CDR1 SGHVS, CDR2 FQNEAQ. The V end lost 6 bases, the J end lost 1 base, and 15 bases lay between the germline ends. This CDR3 has 15 amino acids.

This chain joins TRBV7-6 and TRBJ1-3, with D perhaps matching TRBD1 (5 bases). The CDR3 has 15 residues. The germline V and J ends were trimmed by 2 bases and 0 bases, with 8 bases remaining between them. The V gene's germline CDR1 is SGHVS and CDR2 FNYEAQ. The CDR3 region has the DNA TGTGCCAGCAGCTTATCGACAGTCTCTGGAAACACCATATATTTT. It yields the protein CASSLSTVSGNTIYF.

The chain carries TRBV19 and TRBJ1-2; tentative D call: TRBD1 (5 bases). This CDR3 contains 15 residues. The ends were cut back, 5 bases at V and 2 bases at J, with 15 bases in the middle. The V gene's germline CDR1 is LNHDA and CDR2 SQIVND (reference sequence). CDR3 DNA sequence: TGTGCCAGTAGTTACGGGACGGGCATCAACTATGGCTACACCTTC. As protein: CASSYGTGINYGYTF.

This clone was counted once. The chain links TRBV5-1 to TRBJ1-1, with 9 bases identical to TRBD1. Germline V lookup: CDR1 SGHRS, CDR2 YFSETQ. This CDR3 contains 15 residues. The V gene end was trimmed by 1 base and the J gene end by 3 bases; junction bases not matched to a gene: 4. CDR3 in amino acids: CASSLMGQGDTEAFF. The CDR3 nucleotides are TGCGCCAGCAGCTTGATGGGACAGGGCGACACTGAAGCTTTCTTT.

The V gene is TRBV3-1 (or the pseudogene TRBV3-2), the J gene TRBJ2-2; D gene uncertain. V lost 1 base and J 8 bases, leaving 14 bases between the germline ends. The CDR3 spans 15 residues. Germline V gives CDR1 LGHDT, CDR2 YNNKEL (reference sequence). CDR3 nucleotides: TGTGCCAGCAGCCAAGTGGTCGATGGCAGGGGGGAGCTGTTTTTT. Protein product: CASSQVVDGRGELFF.

The chain has TRBV11-2 and TRBJ2-5, with D unresolved. Germline CDR1 SGHAT, CDR2 FQNNGV. Trimming removed 5 bases at V and 5 bases at J, with 9 bases between. The CDR3 consists of 12 residues. CDR3 DNA sequence: TGTGCCAGCAGCACGGACGGTGAGACCCAGTACTTC. Amino acid sequence: CASSTDGETQYF.

The chain combines TRBV6-5 with TRBJ2-7; TRBD1 aligns across 8 bases. Trimming took 6 bases from V and 2 from J; bases not matched to a gene: 6. CDR3 length: 14 amino acids. CDR1 and CDR2 (germline): MNHEY, SVGAGI. CDR3 protein: CASRRTGIAYEQYF. For the CDR3, the DNA is TGTGCCAGCAGACGGACAGGGATCGCCTACGAGCAGTACTTC.

The chain has TRBV27 and TRBJ2-7, with D perhaps TRBD2 (6 bases). Trimming stripped 5 bases from V and 3 bases from J, with 11 bases between. CDR1 is MNHEY, CDR2 SMNVEV, per germline (reference sequence). This CDR3 has 13 amino acids. The CDR3 region has the DNA TGTGCCAGCAGTCCCCGGGGGAGCTACGAGCAGTACTTC. Its translation is CASSPRGSYEQYF.

Only one count was recorded for this clone. V and J are TRBV2 and TRBJ2-2, with D perhaps matching TRBD1 (6 bases). This CDR3 is built from 13 residues. Germline V gene data show CDR1 as SNHLY and CDR2 as FYNNEI. V shed 7 bases and J shed 6 bases, with 12 bases lying between them. CDR3 region: CASTRGRAGELFF. As DNA, the CDR3 is TGTGCCAGCACCAGGGGACGGGCCGGGGAGCTGTTTTTT.

This clone was found a few times. The gene calls are TRBV19 and TRBJ1-5; the D gene is possibly TRBD1 (5 bases). CDR1 LNHDA and CDR2 SQIVND come from the germline V gene (reference sequence). The CDR3 sequence is 14 residues long. Trimming left V 6 bases short and J 6 bases short, with 15 bases between. The CDR3 sequence is CASRPGGWSQPQHF. As DNA, the CDR3 is TGTGCCAGTAGGCCGGGGGGTTGGAGTCAGCCCCAGCATTTT.

This chain links TRBV4-2 with TRBJ1-5; no clear D. The CDR3 runs to 16 residues. Trimming cost V 1 base and J 1 base, with 11 bases left between them. Germline lookup yields CDR1 LGHNA and CDR2 YNFKEQ. CDR3 nucleotide sequence: TGTGCCAGCAGCCAAGCCCCGGGAGGCAGCAATCAGCCCCAGCATTTT. Its translation is CASSQAPGGSNQPQHF.

The chain combines TRBV18 with TRBJ2-7; 10 bases are shared with TRBD2. This CDR3 comprises 18 residues. Germline values: CDR1 KGHSH, CDR2 LQKENI. V shed 3 bases, J shed 4 bases, and the junction held 15 bases outside the gene matches. The CDR3 reads CASSPLPGLSSGSYEQYF. The CDR3 DNA is TGTGCCAGCTCACCTCTACCTGGTTTGTCTAGCGGGAGTTACGAGCAGTACTTC.

The chain has TRBV2 and TRBJ1-3; a possible D gene is TRBD1 (5 bases). Trimming left V 8 bases short and J 4 bases short, with 12 bases between. The germline gives CDR1 SNHLY, CDR2 FYNNEI. CDR3 length: 13 residues. The CDR3 region has the DNA TGTGCCAGCGGCGCCAAGGGGGGAAACACCATATATTTT. Protein: CASGAKGGNTIYF. Full variable domain (missing parts from reference TRBV2 and TRBJ1-3): EPEVTQTPSHQVTQMGQEVILRCVPISNHLYFYWYRQILGQKVEFLVSFYNNEISEKSEIFDDQFSVERPDGSNFTLKIRSTKLEDSAMYFCASGAKGGNTIYFGEGSWLTVV.

Of note for this clone: The DNA is left out, because the CDR3 cannot be placed on it with certainty; the CDR3 is given as TCRdb lists it. The V call is TRBV7-9, the J call TRBJ1-1. Germline V CDR1 and CDR2: SEHNR, FQNEAQ (reference sequence). The CDR3 comprises 13 residues, both ends counted. CDR3 residues: CASSFGPGTEAFF.

The V and J genes are TRBV19 and TRBJ1-5; D unclear. V gave up 3 bases and J gave up 6 bases, with 15 bases separating them. The CDR3 loop spans 15 amino acids. The germline gives CDR1 LNHDA, CDR2 SQIVND (reference sequence). The CDR3 region is CASSMSTPGGQPQHF. The CDR3 DNA is TGTGCCAGTAGTATGTCGACCCCGGGCGGTCAGCCCCAGCATTTT.